These T cell receptor beta chains were read from a single sample in a study of identifying expanded T cells in peripheral blood. Data came from immunoSEQ multiplex PCR; TCRdb stores just in-frame clones and leaves some out. The table includes about 82,000 clones, around 90% detected once. Sequencing was carried out using blood. The receptors were sampled from a person aged 18 to 70 in good health. Each CDR3 is given with its conserved first and last residue. D genes are given only for firm matches. Clone size is shown for a subset of rows, as once, few, many or a class of expanded clone.

TRBD2	TRBV7-2	NA	TRBJ2-3	TGTGCCAGCACCCCGGCGGGGGGAGGTACGCAGTATTTT	CASTPAGGGTQYF
NA	TRBV6-1	NA	TRBJ1-3	TGTGCCAGCAGTGTTAACACGATGGGGGGAAACACCATATATTTT	CASSVNTMGGNTIYF
TRBD2	TRBV9	once	TRBJ2-1	TGTGCCAGCAGCGGCCGTAGCGGGAGAGCGCGTCGAGAGCAGTTCTTC	CASSGRSGRARREQFF
TRBD1	TRBV9	NA	TRBJ2-3	TGTGCCAGCAATAGGGCAGGGGGTAGCACAGATACGCAGTATTTT	CASNRAGGSTDTQYF
NA	TRBV11-2	NA	TRBJ2-1	TGTGCCAGCAGCTCCGGACCTGAGCAGTTCTTC	CASSSGPEQFF
NA	TRBV7-2	once	TRBJ1-2	TGTGCCAGCAGGCCGACAGGATACTATGGCTACACCTTC	CASRPTGYYGYTF
TRBD1	TRBV7-9	once	TRBJ1-2	TGTGCCAGCAGCCCGGCCGACAGGGGAAAAAACTATGGCTACACCTTC	CASSPADRGKNYGYTF
NA	TRBV7-9	NA	TRBJ1-3	TGTGCCAGCAGCTGGGAGCGCGGCTACTCTGGAAACACCATATATTTT	CASSWERGYSGNTIYF
TRBD1	TRBV4-1	few	TRBJ1-5	TGCGCCAGCAGCCAAGAAGGACAGGGGGCTCAGCCCCAGCATTTT	CASSQEGQGAQPQHF
NA	TRBV9	NA	TRBJ1-1	TGTGCCAGCAGCGTAGGTGTCAGCATGAACACTGAAGCTTTCTTT	CASSVGVSMNTEAFF
TRBD1	TRBV2	NA	TRBJ1-1	TGTGCCAGCAAGCCGAGGGGGCTCATGAACACTGAAGCTTTCTTT	CASKPRGLMNTEAFF
TRBD2	TRBV5-1	NA	TRBJ2-7	TGCGCCAGCAACCCTTTATATGACAGCGGGGGTGGAGAGCAGTACTTC	CASNPLYDSGGGEQYF
TRBD1	TRBV5-1	few	TRBJ1-2	TGCGCCAGCAGCATCGGGACAGGGCGGATACTCCTCGGTGGCTACACCTTC	CASSIGTGRILLGGYTF
NA	TRBV18	NA	TRBJ2-5	TGTGCCAGCTCACCAATGGGTGCAGAGACCCAGTACTTC	CASSPMGAETQYF
TRBD1	TRBV18	NA	TRBJ2-1	TGTGCCAGCTCTCCGGACAGGGGCGTGGGCATCGAGCAGTTCTTC	CASSPDRGVGIEQFF
TRBD1	TRBV5-1	NA	TRBJ1-1	TGCGCCAGCTTTGAATCAGGGACAGGGAACACTGAAGCTTTCTTT	CASFESGTGNTEAFF
NA	TRBV14	NA	TRBJ2-7	TGTGCCAGCAGCCACGATTACTACGAGCAGTACTTC	CASSHDYYEQYF
NA	TRBV7-2	NA	TRBJ2-2	TGTGCCAGCAGCTTAAGCCCCGCAGGGGTCGGGGAGCTGTTTTTT	CASSLSPAGVGELFF
NA	TRBV13	NA	TRBJ2-6	TGTGCCAGCAGCTCAACGCCAAAATGGACGGAGAGCTCTGGGGCCAACGTCCTGACTTTC	CASSSTPKWTESSGANVLTF
NA	TRBV2	NA	TRBJ1-1	TGTGCCAGCAGTGAATCCAGGAACACTGAAGCTTTCTTT	CASSESRNTEAFF
TRBD1	TRBV10-1	NA	TRBJ2-6	TGCGCCAGCAGACCAGGACAGGGTGGGTTTGAGGCTGGGGCCAACGTCCTGACTTTC	CASRPGQGGFEAGANVLTF
NA	TRBV25-1	NA	TRBJ1-1	TGTGCCAGCAATAACGCAGGGATGAACACTGAAGCTTTCTTT	CASNNAGMNTEAFF
NA	TRBV19	NA	TRBJ2-5	TGTGCCAGTAGTATTGAGGGACGGGGAGAGACCCAGTACTTC	CASSIEGRGETQYF
NA	TRBV9	NA	TRBJ1-3	TGTGCCAGCAGCGATATGAGTGGGGGAAACACCATATATTTT	CASSDMSGGNTIYF
NA	TRBV30	NA	TRBJ1-2	TGTGCCTGGACCACCCCCTGGACGGGCATCTATGGCTACACCTTC	CAWTTPWTGIYGYTF
TRBD1	TRBV6-6	NA	TRBJ1-2	TGTGCCAGCAGTAAACCAATGACAGGGACCGGGAGTGGCTACACCTTC	CASSKPMTGTGSGYTF
NA	TRBV7-9	NA	TRBJ1-1	TGTGCCAGCAGCTCCTGGGGTGGACTGGGGAACACTGAAGCTTTCTTT	CASSSWGGLGNTEAFF
NA	TRBV7-8	NA	TRBJ1-4	TGTGCCAGCAGCTTCACTTCGGGGATTAATGAAAAACTGTTTTTT	CASSFTSGINEKLFF
NA	TRBV7-9	NA	TRBJ1-4	TGTGCCAGCAGCTTGAGGCAGAGTGACGAAAAACTGTTTTTT	CASSLRQSDEKLFF
TRBD2	TRBV9	NA	TRBJ2-1	TGTGCCAGCAGCTCTAGCGGGAGGAACTACAATGAGCAGTTCTTC	CASSSSGRNYNEQFF
NA	TRBV6-5	NA	TRBJ1-1	TGTGCCAGCAAGGGCGCGAACACTGAAGCTTTCTTT	CASKGANTEAFF
NA	TRBV6-5	few	TRBJ1-2	TGTGCCAGCAGTCGCTGGATGGGGAACTATGGCTACACCTTC	CASSRWMGNYGYTF
NA	TRBV2	NA	TRBJ1-5	TGTGCCAGCAGTGACTTGGACAGAGACGATCAGCCCCAGCATTTT	CASSDLDRDDQPQHF
NA	TRBV5-1	few	TRBJ2-7	TGCGCCAGCAGCTTAAGCTCCTACGAGCAGTACTTC	CASSLSSYEQYF
NA	TRBV18	NA	TRBJ1-2	TGTGCCAGCTCACCACTAACGGGCCTCTATGGCTACACCTTC	CASSPLTGLYGYTF
NA	TRBV4-1	NA	TRBJ2-7	TGCGCCAGCAGCCAAGGGAATAGCCGACCTTACTACGAGCAGTACTTC	CASSQGNSRPYYEQYF
NA	TRBV9	NA	TRBJ1-2	TGTGCCAGCAGCCCTAGGACCGACTTAACTAACTATGGCTACACCTTC	CASSPRTDLTNYGYTF
NA	TRBV6-6	NA	TRBJ1-1	TGTGCCAGCAGTTACTCGATTAGAGAGAACACTGAAGCTTTCTTT	CASSYSIRENTEAFF
NA	TRBV29-1	NA	TRBJ1-1	TGCAGCGTTCGGCTTGAGCCCTCGGGACACTGGAACACTGAAGCTTTCTTT	CSVRLEPSGHWNTEAFF
TRBD1	TRBV11-2	NA	TRBJ2-2	TGTGCCAGCAGCTCATCCCAGGGGGCGCCAATCGGGGAGCTGTTTTTT	CASSSSQGAPIGELFF
NA	TRBV7-6	NA	TRBJ2-2	TGTGCCAGCAGCCATCTTTTCGGGACCGGGGAGCTGTTTTTT	CASSHLFGTGELFF
NA	TRBV2	NA	TRBJ2-1	TGTGCCAGCAAAATGAGACAGGGAGGTGTCTATGAGCAGTTCTTC	CASKMRQGGVYEQFF
NA	TRBV7-2	NA	TRBJ2-1	TGTGCCACCGAGACTCGGAATGAGCAGTTCTTC	CATETRNEQFF
NA	TRBV2	NA	TRBJ1-2	TGTGCCAGCAGTGACCGATCAGACTATGGCTACACCTTC	CASSDRSDYGYTF
NA	TRBV18	NA	TRBJ1-5	TGTGCCAGCTCACCAGGGCCAGATGCTCAGCCCCAGCATTTT	CASSPGPDAQPQHF
NA	TRBV18	NA	TRBJ1-1	TGTGCCAGCTCACCCCAAAACAACGTCGGGCCGTTGAGAGCTTTCTTT	CASSPQNNVGPLRAFF
NA	TRBV6-5	NA	TRBJ2-5	TGTGCCAGCAGTTACTCCGGAGGGCGTGGGCAAGAGACCCAGTACTTC	CASSYSGGRGQETQYF
TRBD1	TRBV19	once	TRBJ1-4	TGTGCGTCGGGACAGGGGGCGGCTGAAAAACTGTTTTTT	CASGQGAAEKLFF
NA	TRBV5-1	NA	TRBJ1-1	TGCGCCAGCAGCTCGACCTGGGCCGGCACTGAAGCTTTCTTT	CASSSTWAGTEAFF
NA	TRBV10-2	NA	TRBJ1-2	TGCGCCAGCAGTGAGGAAGGGTATGGCTACACCTTC	CASSEEGYGYTF
TRBD2	TRBV5-1	NA	TRBJ2-7	TGCGCCAGCAGCTTGAATCCCGGACTAGCGGGCTCCTACGAGCAGTACTTC	CASSLNPGLAGSYEQYF
NA	TRBV18	NA	TRBJ2-2	TGTGCCAGCTCACTGAGGGACTGGGCTGAGACCGGGGAGCTGTTTTTT	CASSLRDWAETGELFF
TRBD2	TRBV7-6	NA	TRBJ2-1	TGTGCCAGCAGCTTAAATAGTGGCGGGGGACCATACAATGAGCAGTTCTTC	CASSLNSGGGPYNEQFF
NA	TRBV4-1	NA	TRBJ2-5	TGCGCCAGCAGCCAAGGGGGGGAAAAGACCCAGTACTTC	CASSQGGEKTQYF
NA	TRBV5-4	NA	TRBJ2-7	TGTGCCAGCAGCTTGTCGTGGCAGACAAACTACGAGCAGTACTTC	CASSLSWQTNYEQYF
NA	TRBV4-1	NA	TRBJ2-7	TGCGCCAGCAGCCAAGAGAGCAGGGCTAGCTCCTACGAGCAGTACTTC	CASSQESRASSYEQYF
NA	TRBV9	NA	TRBJ2-1	TGTGCCAGCAGCGATAGTATAACCCCGCAATCGGGAATCAGCAATGAGCAGTTCTTC	CASSDSITPQSGISNEQFF
NA	TRBV9	NA	TRBJ2-1	TGTGCCAGCAGCGTAGCGGCTAGCCGTTCCAATGAGCAGTTCTTC	CASSVAASRSNEQFF
NA	TRBV7-2	NA	TRBJ2-6	TGTGCCAGCAGCCCCCCGAGGGGTAACTCTGGGGCCAACGTCCTGACTTTC	CASSPPRGNSGANVLTF
NA	TRBV30	once	TRBJ1-1	TGTGCCTGGAGTCCAATACACTTGGGTGAAGCTTTCTTT	CAWSPIHLGEAFF